The entry below gives a single T cell receptor beta chain sequence along with its context. This CDR3 has 14 residues. Trimming took 5 bases from V and 4 from J, leaving 9 bases between them. CDR1 is PRHDT, CDR2 FYEKMQ, per germline (reference sequence). This specimen comes from a study of long-term antiretroviral therapy in people with HIV. At survey level, the immunoSEQ assay was run in its v3.0 version. Measured with immunoSEQ multiplex PCR; TCRdb has only the in-frame clones, and not every one. Counted here are around 29,000 clones, nearly 97% occurring once; the ten biggest clones make up 7.5% to 9%. Going into DNA extraction, samples held roughly 0.9-11 million cryopreserved PBMC.

The sequence was obtained from a young man with HIV. The chain joins TRBV13 to TRBJ2-6; D remains ambiguous. The sample consisted of unsorted PBMCs, taken 5.3 years after starting antiretroviral therapy. CDR3 residues: CASSTLVGANVLTF. For the CDR3, the DNA is TGTGCCAGCAGCACGCTGGTAGGGGCCAACGTCCTGACTTTC.